A selection of T cell receptor beta chains follows, all from one sample in a study of blood T cells in healthy people across ages. TCRdb redid the calling of the 5' RACE reads with MiXCR, one entry per CDR3 protein. The sample carries around 690,000 distinct CDR3 sequences, roughly three fifths recorded once. Sequencing was performed on blood. These receptors originate from a man aged 55 to 69 in good health. Each CDR3 is given without its conserved first and last residue. A D gene is named only where the DNA matches it firmly.

J,D,V,CDR3
TRBJ1-4,NA,TRBV4-1,ASSQDRRTATNEKLF
TRBJ2-6,NA,TRBV12-3/TRBV12-4,ASSLTSGANALT
TRBJ2-3,TRBD1,TRBV5-1,ASSSEDRGLDTQY
TRBJ2-1,NA,TRBV7-2,ASSLGGNGNEQF
TRBJ1-1,NA,TRBV3-1,ASSQRRGVKDTEAF
TRBJ2-4,NA,TRBV7-2,ANSQRHGPGVSAKNIQY
TRBJ2-3,TRBD1,TRBV12-3/TRBV12-4,ASSPGQGNTQY
TRBJ2-3,NA,TRBV12-3/TRBV12-4,ASSCRVRGDVQY
TRBJ1-6,NA,TRBV7-9,ASSLGPANNSPLH
TRBJ2-1,TRBD2,TRBV11-3,ASSTGLAGAYNEQF
TRBJ1-1,NA,TRBV12-3/TRBV12-4,ASSPMQNTEAF
NA,TRBD1,TRBV6-2/TRBV6-3,ASSTRDRFRSEQY
TRBJ2-1,TRBD2,TRBV29-1,SGRLAAGTNEQF
TRBJ2-3,TRBD2,TRBV13,ASSTLADATDTQY
NA,NA,TRBV20-1,SARAGVLHDEQY
TRBJ2-1,NA,TRBV14,ASSQGGVEQF
TRBJ2-5,TRBD2,TRBV6-5,ASSYSPSGGQETQY
TRBJ2-5,TRBD2,TRBV3-1,ASSQGLGGVETQY
TRBJ1-2,TRBD1,TRBV10-3,AISADRVPNYGYT
TRBJ1-6,NA,TRBV29-1,SVGSPLH
TRBJ1-1,NA,TRBV18,ASSRGGVGVNTEAF
TRBJ2-1,NA,TRBV29-1,SVEDPFRGSYNEQF
TRBJ2-4,NA,TRBV27,ASSLGGRGIQY
TRBJ2-3,TRBD1,TRBV5-1,ASRLYTGVSTDTQY
TRBJ2-7,NA,TRBV7-2,ASSTTVNYEQY
TRBJ2-5,NA,TRBV7-9,ASSPWDGVKTQY
TRBJ2-4,NA,TRBV18,ASSPQSEAKNIQY
TRBJ2-2,NA,TRBV4-2,ASSHAVTGEFGELF
TRBJ2-1,NA,TRBV7-2,ASSFDRASSYNEQF
TRBJ2-5,TRBD2,TRBV11-2,ASSSGGASLNEQY
TRBJ2-2,NA,TRBV24-1,ATSENRDGSTGELF
TRBJ1-6,TRBD1,TRBV12-3/TRBV12-4,ASRYLGTGGNSPLH
TRBJ2-3,TRBD2,TRBV12-3/TRBV12-4,ASSLAGGITDTQY
TRBJ1-2,TRBD1,TRBV7-2,ASSLGQGTGYT
TRBJ2-1,NA,TRBV9,ASSPRGGGYNKQF
TRBJ2-3,TRBD2,TRBV4-2,ASSQVLAGNTQY
TRBJ1-4,TRBD1,TRBV10-3,AIRSGTAEEKLF
TRBJ2-5,TRBD2,TRBV28,ASSSLLFGVAGGLLQETQY
TRBJ2-5,NA,TRBV20-1,SARDGTSIQETQY
TRBJ2-1,NA,TRBV20-1,SARGVSYNEQF
TRBJ2-4,NA,TRBV20-1,SASEGNIQY
TRBJ2-7,NA,TRBV5-1,ASSFWGRDTQY
TRBJ2-6,NA,TRBV4-1,ASSQDVGAGANVLT
TRBJ2-7,NA,TRBV29-1,SVSGQSFYEQY
NA,NA,TRBV29-1,SVELQGGHEQY
TRBJ2-4,TRBD1,TRBV25-1,ASRGGQWNIQY
TRBJ2-1,TRBD2,TRBV5-1,ASSLPSGDEQF
TRBJ2-1,TRBD2,TRBV7-8,ASSPLGGGETQF
NA,NA,TRBV20-1,SARLVGSSYNEQY
TRBJ1-2,TRBD1,TRBV29-1,SAGQGERYGYT
TRBJ2-1,NA,TRBV7-9,ASSFGGASSYNEQF